Sequencing of this T cell receptor (beta chain) was carried out in a study of beta chain features in type 1 diabetes. The CDR3 length is 17 residues. The V and J ends lost 6 bases and 6 bases, in that order; junction bases with no gene match: 16. CDR1 is LNHDA, CDR2 SQIVND, per germline (reference sequence). The study's findings and limits: A possible short-template PCR bias applies equally to patients and controls.

This clone has more than one count but fewer than ten. Its antigen is still unknown. Investigators reverse transcribed all isolated RNA, so they sequenced expressed TCRB transcripts. Produced via immunoSEQ multiplex PCR; TCRdb's table is partial and in-frame only. There are 130,000 to 150,000 clones in the sample; 6.9% occur only once, and about 1.4% lies in the top ten. This clonotype was sampled from a woman aged 30 to 39 in good health. V and J are TRBV19 and TRBJ2-1, with 8 bases aligning to TRBD1. The specimen sequenced was central memory CD4+ T cells from blood. CDR3 residues: CASRRQGLSGPSNEQFF. The CDR3 DNA reads TGTGCCAGTAGAAGACAGGGGTTAAGCGGACCGTCCAATGAGCAGTTCTTC.